Below, one T cell receptor beta chain is given with its context. Attachment of unique molecular identifiers was made to individual cDNA molecules. MiXCR, run by TCRdb on the 5' RACE reads, gives a single entry per CDR3 protein. The table has some 71,000 distinct CDR3 sequences, around 11% seen once. These data are taken from a study of early T cells in non-severe SARS-CoV-2 infection. The TCR sequence derives from an adult who was a healthcare worker with PCR-confirmed SARS-CoV-2 infection or an uninfected control (not recorded which). Input material: whole blood.

The CDR3 region is CASSPFRRATLYEQYF. CDR3 bases: TGTGCCAGCAGCCCATTCCGTAGGGCGACCCTATACGAGCAGTACTTC. The V and J genes are TRBV11-2 and TRBJ2-7; D unresolved. The germline CDR1 and CDR2 sequences are SGHAT and FQNNGV. The CDR3 runs to 16 residues. V was trimmed by 5 bases and J by 4 bases, leaving 21 bases between them.